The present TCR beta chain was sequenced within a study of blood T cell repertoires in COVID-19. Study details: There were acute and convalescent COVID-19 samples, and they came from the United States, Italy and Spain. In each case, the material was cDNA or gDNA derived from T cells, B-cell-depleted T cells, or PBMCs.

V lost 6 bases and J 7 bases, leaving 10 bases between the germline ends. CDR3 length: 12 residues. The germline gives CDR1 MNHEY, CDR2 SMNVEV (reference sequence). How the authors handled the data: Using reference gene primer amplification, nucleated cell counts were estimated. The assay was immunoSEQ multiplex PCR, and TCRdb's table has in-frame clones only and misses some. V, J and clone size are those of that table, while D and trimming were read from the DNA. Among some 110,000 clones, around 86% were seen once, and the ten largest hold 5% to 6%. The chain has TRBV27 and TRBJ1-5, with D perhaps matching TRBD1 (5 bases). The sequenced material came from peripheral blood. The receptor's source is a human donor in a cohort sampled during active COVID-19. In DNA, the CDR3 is TGTGCCAGCAGCCAGGGAGGCCAGCCCCAGCATTTT. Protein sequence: CASSQGGQPQHF.